The clone carrying this T cell receptor (beta chain) was seen more than once but under ten times. The data originate from a study of T-cell reconstitution after alpha-beta-depleted transplantation in children. Unique molecular identifiers tagged the TCRbeta library. TCRdb passed the PCR reads through MiXCR, listing each CDR3 protein once. The data contain 190,000 or so distinct CDR3 sequences, less than 15% of them singletons. The sample here was PBMCs from the stem cell graft donor, taken from the stem cell graft. The source of this sequence is a human donor who donated a stem cell graft to a child with acute lymphoblastic leukemia.

CDR3 sequence: CAWSTGTANYGYTF. The CDR3, as DNA: TGTGCCTGGAGTACCGGGACAGCAAACTATGGCTACACCTTC. This rearrangement joins TRBV30 to TRBJ1-2; 7 nucleotides align to TRBD1. There are 14 residues in the CDR3. The germline gives CDR1 GTSNPN, CDR2 SVGIG (reference sequence). With V trimmed by 2 bases and J by 2 bases, 5 bases remained unmatched.